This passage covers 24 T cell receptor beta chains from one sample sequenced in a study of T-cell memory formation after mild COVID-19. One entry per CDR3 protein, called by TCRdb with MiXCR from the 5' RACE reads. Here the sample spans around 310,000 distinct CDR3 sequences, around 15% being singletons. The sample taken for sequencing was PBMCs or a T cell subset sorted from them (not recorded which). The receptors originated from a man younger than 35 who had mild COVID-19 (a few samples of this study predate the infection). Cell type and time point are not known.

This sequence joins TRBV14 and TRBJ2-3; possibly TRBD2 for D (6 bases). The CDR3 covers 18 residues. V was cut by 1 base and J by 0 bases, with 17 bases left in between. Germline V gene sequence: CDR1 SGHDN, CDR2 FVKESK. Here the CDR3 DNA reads TGTGCCAGCAGCCAAGGCCCGATGGGAGGATCTAGCACAGATACGCAGTATTTT. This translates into CASSQGPMGGSSTDTQYF.

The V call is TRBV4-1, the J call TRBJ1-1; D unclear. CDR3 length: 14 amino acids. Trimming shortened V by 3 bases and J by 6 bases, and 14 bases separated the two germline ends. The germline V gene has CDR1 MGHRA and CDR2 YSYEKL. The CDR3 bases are TGCGCCAGCAGCCAGGAAATCCTAGGCGCTGAAGCTTTCTTT. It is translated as CASSQEILGAEAFF.

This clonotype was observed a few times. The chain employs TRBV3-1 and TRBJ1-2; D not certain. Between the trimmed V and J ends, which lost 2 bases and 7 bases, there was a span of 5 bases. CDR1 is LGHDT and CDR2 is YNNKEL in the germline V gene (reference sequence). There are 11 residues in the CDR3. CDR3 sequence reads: CASSQLSGYTF. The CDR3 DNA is TGTGCCAGCAGCCAATTATCTGGCTACACCTTC.

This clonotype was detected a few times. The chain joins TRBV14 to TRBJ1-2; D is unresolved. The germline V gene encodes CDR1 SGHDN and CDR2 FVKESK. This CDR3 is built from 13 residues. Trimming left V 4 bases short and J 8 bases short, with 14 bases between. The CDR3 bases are TGTGCCAGCAGCCCCCGATCGGGCGGCGGCTACACCTTC. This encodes CASSPRSGGGYTF.

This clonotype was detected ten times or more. The CDR3 loop is CASSSIRDNDYEQYF. DNA of the CDR3: TGTGCCAGCAGCTCCATCAGGGACAACGACTACGAGCAGTACTTC. This rearrangement joins TRBV13 to TRBJ2-7, with D maybe TRBD1 (6 bases). Per the germline V gene, CDR1 is PRHDT and CDR2 is FYEKMQ (reference sequence). The germline V and J ends were trimmed by 4 bases and 3 bases, with 16 bases remaining between them. CDR3 length: 15 amino acids.

The CDR3 DNA reads TGCGCCAGCAGCTTGGAGCCAGGGGAGGACACTGAAGCTTTCTTT. Translated: CASSLEPGEDTEAFF. This rearrangement joins TRBV5-1 to TRBJ1-1; perhaps TRBD1 as D (6 bases). V lost 0 bases and J 3 bases, leaving 12 bases between the germline ends. The CDR3 has 15 amino acids. Germline lookup yields CDR1 SGHRS and CDR2 YFSETQ.

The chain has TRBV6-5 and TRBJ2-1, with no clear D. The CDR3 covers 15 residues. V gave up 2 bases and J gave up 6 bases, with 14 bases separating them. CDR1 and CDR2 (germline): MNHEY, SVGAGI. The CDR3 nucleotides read TGTGCCAGCAGTTACGAGAGGTGGGGAATCAATGAGCAGTTCTTC. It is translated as CASSYERWGINEQFF.

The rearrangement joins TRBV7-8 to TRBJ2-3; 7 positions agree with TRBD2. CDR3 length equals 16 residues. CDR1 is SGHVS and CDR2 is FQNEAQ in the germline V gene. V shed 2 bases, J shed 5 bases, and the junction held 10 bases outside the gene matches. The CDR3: CASSLPPGGGIDTQYF. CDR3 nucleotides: TGTGCCAGCAGCTTACCCCCTGGGGGGGGTATAGATACGCAGTATTTT.

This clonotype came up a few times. In nucleotides, the CDR3 is TGCGCCAGCAGCCAAGGTTCAACCGCATTCACAGATACGCAGTATTTT. Its protein is CASSQGSTAFTDTQYF. The chain has TRBV4-1 and TRBJ2-3; D is ambiguous. The germline V gene has CDR1 MGHRA and CDR2 YSYEKL. With 1 base removed from V and 2 bases from J, the gap between germline ends came to 13 bases. The CDR3 has 16 amino acids.

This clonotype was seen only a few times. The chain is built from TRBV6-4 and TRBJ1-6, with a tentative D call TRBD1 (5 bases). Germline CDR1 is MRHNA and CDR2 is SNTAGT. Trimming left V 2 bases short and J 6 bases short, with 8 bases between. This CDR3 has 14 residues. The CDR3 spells CASSDQGSNSPLHF. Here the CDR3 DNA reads TGTGCCAGCAGTGACCAGGGAAGTAATTCACCCCTCCACTTT.

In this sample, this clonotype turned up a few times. CDR3 sequence: CATETPRSTGELFF. In DNA, the CDR3 is TGTGCCACCGAGACGCCGCGGAGCACCGGGGAGCTGTTTTTT. This chain uses TRBV19 with TRBJ2-2, with D unclear. The length of the CDR3 is 14 residues. V dropped 10 bases and J dropped 4 bases, with 16 bases sitting between them. CDR1 and CDR2 (germline): LNHDA, SQIVND (reference sequence).

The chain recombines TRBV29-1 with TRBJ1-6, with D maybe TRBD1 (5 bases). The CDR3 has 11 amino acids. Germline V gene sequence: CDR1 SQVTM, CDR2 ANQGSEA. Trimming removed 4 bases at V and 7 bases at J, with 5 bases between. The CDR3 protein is CSVGDNSPLHF. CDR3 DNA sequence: TGCAGCGTTGGGGACAATTCACCCCTCCACTTT.

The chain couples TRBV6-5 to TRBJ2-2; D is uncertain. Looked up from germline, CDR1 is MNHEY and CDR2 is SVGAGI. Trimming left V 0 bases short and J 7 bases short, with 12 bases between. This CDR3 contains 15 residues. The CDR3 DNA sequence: TGTGCCAGCAGTTACTCGACCTCGGGTCACGGGGAGCTGTTTTTT. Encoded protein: CASSYSTSGHGELFF.

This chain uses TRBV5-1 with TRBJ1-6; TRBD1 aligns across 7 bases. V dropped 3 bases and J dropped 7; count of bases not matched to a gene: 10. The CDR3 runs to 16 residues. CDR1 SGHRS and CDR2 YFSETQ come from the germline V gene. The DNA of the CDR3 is TGCGCCAGCAGCTCCAATCGGGACAGTTCGAATTCACCCCTCCACTTT. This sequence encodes CASSSNRDSSNSPLHF.

In DNA form, the CDR3 reads TGTGCCAGTAGTCAAGACCCCCTTGGAGACGAGCAGTACTTC. Translating gives CASSQDPLGDEQYF. The rearrangement links TRBV19 to TRBJ2-7; the D is unclear. The V end was cut by 5 bases, the J end by 5 bases, with 16 bases between. Germline values: CDR1 LNHDA, CDR2 SQIVND (reference sequence). The CDR3 has 14 residues.

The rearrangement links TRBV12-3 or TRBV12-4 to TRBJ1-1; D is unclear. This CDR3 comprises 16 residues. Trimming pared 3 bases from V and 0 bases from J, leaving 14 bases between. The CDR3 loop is CASSFHRLRMNTEAFF. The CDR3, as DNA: TGTGCCAGCAGTTTCCACCGATTGCGAATGAACACTGAAGCTTTCTTT.

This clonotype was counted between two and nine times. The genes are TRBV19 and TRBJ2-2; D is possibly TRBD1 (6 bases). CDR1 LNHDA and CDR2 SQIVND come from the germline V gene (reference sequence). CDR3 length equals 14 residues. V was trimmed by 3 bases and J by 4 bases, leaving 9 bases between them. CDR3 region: CASSIGQSTGELFF. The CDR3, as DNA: TGTGCCAGTAGTATTGGACAGTCCACCGGGGAGCTGTTTTTT.

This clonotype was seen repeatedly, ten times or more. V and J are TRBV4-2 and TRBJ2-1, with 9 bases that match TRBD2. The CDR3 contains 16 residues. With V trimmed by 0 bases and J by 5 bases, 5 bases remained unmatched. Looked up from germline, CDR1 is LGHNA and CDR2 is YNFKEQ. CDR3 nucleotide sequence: TGTGCCAGCAGCCAAGAAGCGGGGGGAGGTCACAATGAGCAGTTCTTC. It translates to CASSQEAGGGHNEQFF.

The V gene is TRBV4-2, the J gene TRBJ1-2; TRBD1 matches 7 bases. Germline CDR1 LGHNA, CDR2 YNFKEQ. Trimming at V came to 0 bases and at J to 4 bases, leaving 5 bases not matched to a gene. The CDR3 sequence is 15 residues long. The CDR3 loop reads CASSQDSGGSYGYTF. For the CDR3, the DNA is TGTGCCAGCAGCCAAGATTCAGGGGGAAGCTATGGCTACACCTTC.

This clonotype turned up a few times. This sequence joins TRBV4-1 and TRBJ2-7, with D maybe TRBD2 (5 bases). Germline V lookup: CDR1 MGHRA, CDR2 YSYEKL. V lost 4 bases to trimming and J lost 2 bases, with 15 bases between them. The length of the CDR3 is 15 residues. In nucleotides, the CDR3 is TGCGCCAGCAGCCTCCAAACCGTACTAGCCTACGAGCAGTACTTC. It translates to CASSLQTVLAYEQYF.

The DNA for the CDR3 is TGTGCCAGCAGAGCCACAGGAATGGGGATTGAAGCTTTCTTT. Encoded protein: CASRATGMGIEAFF. The J gene is TRBJ1-1, the V gene TRBV6-2 or TRBV6-3, with TRBD1 as a possible D gene (5 bases). The ends were cut back, 6 bases at V and 7 bases at J, with 18 bases in the middle. This CDR3 is 14 amino acids long. Germline values: CDR1 MNHEY, CDR2 SVGEGT.

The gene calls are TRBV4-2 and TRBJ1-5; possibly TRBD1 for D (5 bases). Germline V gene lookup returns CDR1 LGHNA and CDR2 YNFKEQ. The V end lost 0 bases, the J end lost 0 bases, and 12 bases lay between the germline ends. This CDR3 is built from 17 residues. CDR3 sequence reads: CASSQEGEGYSNQPQHF. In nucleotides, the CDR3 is TGTGCCAGCAGCCAAGAAGGGGAAGGTTATAGCAATCAGCCCCAGCATTTT.

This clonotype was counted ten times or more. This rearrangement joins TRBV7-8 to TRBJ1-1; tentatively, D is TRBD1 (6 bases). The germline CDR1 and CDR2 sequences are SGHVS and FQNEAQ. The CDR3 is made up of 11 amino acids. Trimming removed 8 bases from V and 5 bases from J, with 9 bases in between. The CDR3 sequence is CASQGLTEAFF. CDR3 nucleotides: TGTGCCAGCCAGGGGCTGACTGAAGCTTTCTTT.

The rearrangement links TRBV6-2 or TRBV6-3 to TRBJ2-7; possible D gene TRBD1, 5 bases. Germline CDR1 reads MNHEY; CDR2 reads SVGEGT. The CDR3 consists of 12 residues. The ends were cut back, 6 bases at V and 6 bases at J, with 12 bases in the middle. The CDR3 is CASSSRDGEQYF. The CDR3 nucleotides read TGTGCCAGCAGCTCCAGGGATGGCGAGCAGTACTTC.